The sequence of this T cell receptor (beta chain) was determined in a study of shared clonotypes between healthy human individuals. Assay: immunoSEQ multiplex PCR; the TCRdb copy retains only in-frame clones and omits some. The sample has approximately 740,000 clones, roughly 70% seen once. The CDR3 covers 13 residues. The V segment lost 2 bases and the J segment 6 bases; nucleotides outside the gene matches: 3. The germline V gene has CDR1 WSHSY and CDR2 SAAADI. The gene calls are TRBV10-2 and TRBJ2-7, with 8 positions matching TRBD2. Sequenced material: memory CD4+ T cells sorted from blood. Subset meaning: CD45RA-negative fraction. The clonotype originates from a woman under 40 in good health. The CDR3 DNA reads TGCGCCAGCAGTGAGAGCGGGAGTTTCGAGCAGTACTTC. Translated, it gives CASSESGSFEQYF.